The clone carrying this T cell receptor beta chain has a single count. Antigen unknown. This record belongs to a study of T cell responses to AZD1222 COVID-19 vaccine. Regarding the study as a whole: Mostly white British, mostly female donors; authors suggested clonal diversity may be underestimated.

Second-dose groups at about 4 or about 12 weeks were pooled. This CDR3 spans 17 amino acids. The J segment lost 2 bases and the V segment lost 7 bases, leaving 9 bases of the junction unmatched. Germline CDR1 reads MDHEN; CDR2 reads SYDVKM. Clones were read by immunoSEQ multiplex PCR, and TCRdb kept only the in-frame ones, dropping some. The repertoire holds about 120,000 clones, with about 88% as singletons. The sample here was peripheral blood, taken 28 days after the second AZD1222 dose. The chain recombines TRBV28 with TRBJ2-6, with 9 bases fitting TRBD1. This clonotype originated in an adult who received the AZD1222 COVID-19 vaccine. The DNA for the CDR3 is TGTGCCAGCACCGTAGGACAGGGGAAACCTGGGGCCAACGTCCTGACTTTC. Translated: CASTVGQGKPGANVLTF.